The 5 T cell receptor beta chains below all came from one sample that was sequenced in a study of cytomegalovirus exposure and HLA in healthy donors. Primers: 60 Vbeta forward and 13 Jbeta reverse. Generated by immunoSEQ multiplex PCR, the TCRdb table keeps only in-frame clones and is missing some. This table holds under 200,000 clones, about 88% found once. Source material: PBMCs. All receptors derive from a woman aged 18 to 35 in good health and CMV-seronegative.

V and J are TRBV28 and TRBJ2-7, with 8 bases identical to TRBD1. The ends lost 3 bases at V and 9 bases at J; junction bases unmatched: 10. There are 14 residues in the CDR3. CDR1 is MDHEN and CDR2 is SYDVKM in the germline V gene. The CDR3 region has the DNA TGTGCCAGCAGTTTCCGGGACAGGTTAGGCGGGCAGTACTTC. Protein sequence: CASSFRDRLGGQYF.

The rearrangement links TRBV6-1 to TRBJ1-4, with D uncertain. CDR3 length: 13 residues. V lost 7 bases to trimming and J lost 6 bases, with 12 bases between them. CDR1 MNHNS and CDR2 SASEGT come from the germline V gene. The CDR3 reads CASMSQVDEKLFF. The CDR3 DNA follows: TGTGCCAGCATGAGCCAGGTTGATGAAAAACTGTTTTTT.

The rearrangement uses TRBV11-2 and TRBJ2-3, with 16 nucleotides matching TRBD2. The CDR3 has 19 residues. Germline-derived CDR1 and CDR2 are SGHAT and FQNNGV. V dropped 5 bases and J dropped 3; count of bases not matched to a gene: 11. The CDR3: CASSRKGLAGGPRTDTQYF. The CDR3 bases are TGTGCCAGCAGCCGCAAGGGACTAGCGGGGGGGCCAAGGACAGATACGCAGTATTTT.

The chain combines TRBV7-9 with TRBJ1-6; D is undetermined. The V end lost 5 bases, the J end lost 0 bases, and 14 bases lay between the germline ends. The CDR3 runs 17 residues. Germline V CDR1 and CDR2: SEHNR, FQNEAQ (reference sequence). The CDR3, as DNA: TGTGCCAGCAGCACCAGAGGAGGGAGCTCCTATAATTCACCCCTCCACTTT. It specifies CASSTRGGSSYNSPLHF.

CDR3 coding DNA: TGTGCCAGCAGTTTTGCGGTGGGCACTGAAGCTTTCTTT. Its protein is CASSFAVGTEAFF. The chain employs TRBV28 and TRBJ1-1; D gene unclear. CDR3 size: 13 residues. Germline CDR1 MDHEN, CDR2 SYDVKM. V was clipped by 3 bases and J by 4 bases, with 9 bases between them.